At least ten counts were recorded for the clone carrying this T cell receptor (beta chain). Amplification from RNA transcripts yielded the TCR beta CDR3 regions. First-round RT-PCR employed HTBI primers, with a second-round multiplex PCR after it. MiXCR was run by TCRdb on the multiplex PCR reads, yielding one entry per CDR3 protein. Of 350,000 to 400,000 distinct CDR3 sequences listed, 18% are singletons. The source of the sample is a study of Graves' ophthalmopathy and Graves' hyperthyroidism. The CDR3 has 15 residues. Germline CDR1 is MDHEN and CDR2 is SYDVKM. With 5 bases removed from V and 2 bases from J, the gap between germline ends came to 16 bases.

The sample taken for sequencing was peripheral blood. The TCR originated in a young woman with Graves' ophthalmopathy. The chain is built from TRBV28 and TRBJ2-7; no clear D. This CDR3 is CASSTPGLVPYEQYF. The CDR3 DNA reads as TGTGCCAGCAGTACCCCAGGCTTAGTCCCCTACGAGCAGTACTTC.